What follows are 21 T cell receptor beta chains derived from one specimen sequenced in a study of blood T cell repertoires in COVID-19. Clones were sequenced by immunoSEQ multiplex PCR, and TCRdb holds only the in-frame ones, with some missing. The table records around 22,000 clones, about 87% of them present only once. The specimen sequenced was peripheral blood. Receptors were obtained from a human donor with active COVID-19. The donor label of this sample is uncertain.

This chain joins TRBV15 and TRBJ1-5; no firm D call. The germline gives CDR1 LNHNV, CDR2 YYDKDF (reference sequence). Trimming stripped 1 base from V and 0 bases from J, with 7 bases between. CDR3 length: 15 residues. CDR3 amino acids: CATSRGQYSNQPQHF. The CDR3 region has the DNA TGTGCCACCAGCAGAGGACAATATAGCAATCAGCCCCAGCATTTT.

The DNA of the CDR3 is TGTGCTAGTCTAGGGTCGACAGGAGCTATGAACACTGAAGCTTTCTTT. This sequence encodes CASLGSTGAMNTEAFF. The chain has TRBV12-5 and TRBJ1-1; D possibly corresponds to TRBD1 (6 bases). The CDR3 length is 16 residues. Trimming left V 8 bases short and J 0 bases short, with 19 bases between. The V gene's germline CDR1 is LGHNT and CDR2 FRNRAP.

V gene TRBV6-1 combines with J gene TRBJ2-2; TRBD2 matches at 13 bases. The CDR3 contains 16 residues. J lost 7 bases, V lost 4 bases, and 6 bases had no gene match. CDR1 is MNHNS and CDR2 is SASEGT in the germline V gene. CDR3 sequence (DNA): TGTGCCAGCAGTGCCAGGACTAGCGGGGGTGGCGGGGAGCTGTTTTTT. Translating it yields CASSARTSGGGGELFF.

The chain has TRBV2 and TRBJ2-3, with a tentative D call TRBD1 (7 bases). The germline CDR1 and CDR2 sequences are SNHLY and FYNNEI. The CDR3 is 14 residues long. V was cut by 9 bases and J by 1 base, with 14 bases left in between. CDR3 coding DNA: TGTGCCAGGAGGAGGGGGCTGGGCACAGATACGCAGTATTTT. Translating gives CARRRGLGTDTQYF. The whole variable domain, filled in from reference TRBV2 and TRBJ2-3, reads EPEVTQTPSHQVTQMGQEVILRCVPISNHLYFYWYRQILGQKVEFLVSFYNNEISEKSEIFDDQFSVERPDGSNFTLKIRSTKLEDSAMYFCARRRGLGTDTQYFGPGTRLTVL.

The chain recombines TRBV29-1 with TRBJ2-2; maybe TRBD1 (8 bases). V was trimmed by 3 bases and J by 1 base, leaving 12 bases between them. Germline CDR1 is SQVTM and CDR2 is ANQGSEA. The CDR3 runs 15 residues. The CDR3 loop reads CSVEGGTGNTGELFF. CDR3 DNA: TGCAGCGTTGAGGGGGGGACAGGGAACACCGGGGAGCTGTTTTTT.

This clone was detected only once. The CDR3 nucleotides are TGTGCCAGCAGTCGTTTCTACGAGCAGTACTTC. Translated: CASSRFYEQYF. The chain is built from TRBV12-3 or TRBV12-4 and TRBJ2-7; D ambiguous. CDR3 length: 11 amino acids. V was cut by 5 bases and J by 3 bases, with 5 bases left in between.

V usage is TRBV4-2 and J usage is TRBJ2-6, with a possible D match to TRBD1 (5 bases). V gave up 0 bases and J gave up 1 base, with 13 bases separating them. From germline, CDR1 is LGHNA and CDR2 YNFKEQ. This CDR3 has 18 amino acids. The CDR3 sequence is CASSQDRSGWSGANVLTF. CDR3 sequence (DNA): TGTGCCAGCAGCCAAGATCGGTCAGGGTGGTCTGGGGCCAACGTCCTGACTTTC.

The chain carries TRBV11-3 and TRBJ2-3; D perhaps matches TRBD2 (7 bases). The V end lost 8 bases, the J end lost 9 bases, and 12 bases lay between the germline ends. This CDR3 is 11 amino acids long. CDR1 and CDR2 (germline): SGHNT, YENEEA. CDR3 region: CASVRGGTQYF. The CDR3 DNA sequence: TGTGCCAGCGTGAGGGGGGGGACGCAGTATTTT.

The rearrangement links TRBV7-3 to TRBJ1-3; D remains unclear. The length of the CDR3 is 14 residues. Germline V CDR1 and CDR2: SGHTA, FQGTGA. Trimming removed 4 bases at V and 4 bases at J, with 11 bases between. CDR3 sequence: CASSSSNSGNTIYF. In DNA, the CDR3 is TGTGCCAGCAGCTCATCGAACAGCGGAAACACCATATATTTT.

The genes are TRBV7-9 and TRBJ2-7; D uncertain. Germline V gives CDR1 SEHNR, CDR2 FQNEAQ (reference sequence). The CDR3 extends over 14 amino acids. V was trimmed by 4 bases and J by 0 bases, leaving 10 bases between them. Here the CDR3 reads CASSSGYDSYEQYF. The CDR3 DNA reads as TGTGCCAGCAGCTCAGGATATGACTCCTACGAGCAGTACTTC. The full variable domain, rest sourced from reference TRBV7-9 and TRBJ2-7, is DTGVSQNPRHKITKRGQNVTFRCDPISEHNRLYWYRQTLGQGPEFLTYFQNEAQLEKSRLLSDRFSAERPKGSFSTLEIQRTEQGDSAMYLCASSSGYDSYEQYFGPGTRLTVT.

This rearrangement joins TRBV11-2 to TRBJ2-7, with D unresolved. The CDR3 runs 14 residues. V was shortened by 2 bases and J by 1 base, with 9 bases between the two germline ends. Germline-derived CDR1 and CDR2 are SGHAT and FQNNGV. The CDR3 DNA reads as TGTGCCAGCAGCTTAAGTCCAGGATCCTACGAGCAGTACTTC. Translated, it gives CASSLSPGSYEQYF.

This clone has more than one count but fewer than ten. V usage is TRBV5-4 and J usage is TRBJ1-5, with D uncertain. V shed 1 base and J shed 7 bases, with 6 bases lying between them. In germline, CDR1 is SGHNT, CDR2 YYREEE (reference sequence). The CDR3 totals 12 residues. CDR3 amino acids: CASSLPGQPQHF. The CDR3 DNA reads TGTGCCAGCAGCTTGCCCGGGCAGCCCCAGCATTTT.

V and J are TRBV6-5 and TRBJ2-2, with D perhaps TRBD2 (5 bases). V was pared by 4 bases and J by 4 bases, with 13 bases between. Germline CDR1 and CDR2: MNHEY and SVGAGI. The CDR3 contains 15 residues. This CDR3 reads CASSSLARATGELFF. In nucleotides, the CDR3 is TGTGCCAGCAGTTCTCTAGCAAGGGCCACCGGGGAGCTGTTTTTT.

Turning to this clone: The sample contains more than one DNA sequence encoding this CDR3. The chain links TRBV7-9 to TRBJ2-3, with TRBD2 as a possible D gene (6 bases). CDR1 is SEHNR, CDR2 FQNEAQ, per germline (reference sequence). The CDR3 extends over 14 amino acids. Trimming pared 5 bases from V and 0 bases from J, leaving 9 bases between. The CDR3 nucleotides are TGTGCCAGCAGCGGGACTGGCAGCACAGATACGCAGTATTTT. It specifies CASSGTGSTDTQYF.

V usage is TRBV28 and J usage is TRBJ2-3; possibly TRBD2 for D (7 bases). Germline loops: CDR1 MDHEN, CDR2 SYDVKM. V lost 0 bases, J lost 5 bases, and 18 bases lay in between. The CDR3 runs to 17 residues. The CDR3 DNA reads TGTGCCAGCAGTTTATGGGGACAAAGGCAGCGGGAAGATACGCAGTATTTT. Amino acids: CASSLWGQRQREDTQYF.

This chain's CDR3 is CASNSYRVTEAFF. As DNA, the CDR3 is TGTGCCAGCAACTCTTACAGGGTTACTGAAGCTTTCTTT. The chain recombines TRBV28 with TRBJ1-1, with TRBD1 as a possible D gene (6 bases). V lost 7 bases, J lost 5 bases, and 14 bases lay in between. Germline CDR1 is MDHEN and CDR2 is SYDVKM. This CDR3 has 13 amino acids.

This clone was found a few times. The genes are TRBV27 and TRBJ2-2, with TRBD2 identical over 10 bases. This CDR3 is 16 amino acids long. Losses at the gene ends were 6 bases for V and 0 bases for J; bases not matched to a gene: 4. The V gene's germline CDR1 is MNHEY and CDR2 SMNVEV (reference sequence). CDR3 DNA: TGTGCCAGCAGAGGTCTAGCGGGAGCGAACACCGGGGAGCTGTTTTTT. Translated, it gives CASRGLAGANTGELFF.

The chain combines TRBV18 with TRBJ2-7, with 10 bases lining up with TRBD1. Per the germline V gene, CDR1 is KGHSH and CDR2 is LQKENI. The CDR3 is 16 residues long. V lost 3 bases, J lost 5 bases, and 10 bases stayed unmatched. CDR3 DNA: TGTGCCAGCTCACCTCTTTACGGGACAGGGGACCACGAGCAGTACTTC. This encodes CASSPLYGTGDHEQYF.

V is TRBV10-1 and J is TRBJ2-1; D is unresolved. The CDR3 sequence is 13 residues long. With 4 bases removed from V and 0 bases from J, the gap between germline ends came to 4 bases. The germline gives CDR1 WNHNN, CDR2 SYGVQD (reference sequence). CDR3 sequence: CASSAGSYNEQFF. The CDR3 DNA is TGCGCCAGCAGTGCGGGCTCCTACAATGAGCAGTTCTTC.

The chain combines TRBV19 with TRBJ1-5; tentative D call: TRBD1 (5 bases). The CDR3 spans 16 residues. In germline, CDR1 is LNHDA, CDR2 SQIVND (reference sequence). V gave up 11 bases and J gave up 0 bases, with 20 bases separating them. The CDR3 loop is CASLGGWVNSNQPQHF. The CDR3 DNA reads TGTGCCTCCCTCGGGGGGTGGGTGAATAGCAATCAGCCCCAGCATTTT.

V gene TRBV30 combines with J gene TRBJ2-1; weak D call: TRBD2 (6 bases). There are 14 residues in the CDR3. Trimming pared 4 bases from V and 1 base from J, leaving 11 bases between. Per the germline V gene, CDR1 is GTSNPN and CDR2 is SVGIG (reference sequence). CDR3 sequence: CAWTEGRSYNEQFF. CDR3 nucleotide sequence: TGTGCCTGGACGGAGGGGAGGTCCTACAATGAGCAGTTCTTC.